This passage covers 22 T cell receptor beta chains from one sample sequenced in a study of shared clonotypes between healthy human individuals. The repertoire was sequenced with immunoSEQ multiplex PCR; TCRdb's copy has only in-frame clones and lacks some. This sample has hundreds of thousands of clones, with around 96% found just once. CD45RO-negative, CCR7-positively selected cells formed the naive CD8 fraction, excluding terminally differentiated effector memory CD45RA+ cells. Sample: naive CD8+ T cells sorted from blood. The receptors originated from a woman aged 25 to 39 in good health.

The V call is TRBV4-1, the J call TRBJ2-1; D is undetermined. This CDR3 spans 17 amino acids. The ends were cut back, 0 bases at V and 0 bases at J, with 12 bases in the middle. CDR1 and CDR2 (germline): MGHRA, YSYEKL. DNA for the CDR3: TGCGCCAGCAGCCAAGAAGGCCCGCCAAGCTCCTACAATGAGCAGTTCTTC. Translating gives CASSQEGPPSSYNEQFF.

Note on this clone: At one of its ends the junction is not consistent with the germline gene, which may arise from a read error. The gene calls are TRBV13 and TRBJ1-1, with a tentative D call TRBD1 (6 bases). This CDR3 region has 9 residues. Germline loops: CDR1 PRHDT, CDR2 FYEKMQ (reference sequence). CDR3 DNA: TGTGCCAGCAGCACGGGACACCCCTTT. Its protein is CASSTGHPF.

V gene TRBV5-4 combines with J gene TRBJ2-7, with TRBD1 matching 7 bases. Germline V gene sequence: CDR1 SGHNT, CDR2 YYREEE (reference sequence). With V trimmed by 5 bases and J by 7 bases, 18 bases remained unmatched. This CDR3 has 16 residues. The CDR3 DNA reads TGTGCCAGCAGGGACACAGGGGCCCACGATGTGGGGGAGCAGTACTTC. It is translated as CASRDTGAHDVGEQYF.

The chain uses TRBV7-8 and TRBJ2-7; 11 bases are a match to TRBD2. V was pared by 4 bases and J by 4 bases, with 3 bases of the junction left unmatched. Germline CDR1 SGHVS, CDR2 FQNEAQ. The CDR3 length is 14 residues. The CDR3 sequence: CASSSGTSGYEQYF. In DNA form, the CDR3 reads TGTGCCAGCAGCTCGGGGACTAGCGGATACGAGCAGTACTTC.

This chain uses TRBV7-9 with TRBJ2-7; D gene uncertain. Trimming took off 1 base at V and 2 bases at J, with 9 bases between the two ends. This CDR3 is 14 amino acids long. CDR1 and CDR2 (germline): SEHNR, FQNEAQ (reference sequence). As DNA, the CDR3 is TGTGCCAGCAGCTTAGACGTCTTCACCTACGAGCAGTACTTC. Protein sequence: CASSLDVFTYEQYF.

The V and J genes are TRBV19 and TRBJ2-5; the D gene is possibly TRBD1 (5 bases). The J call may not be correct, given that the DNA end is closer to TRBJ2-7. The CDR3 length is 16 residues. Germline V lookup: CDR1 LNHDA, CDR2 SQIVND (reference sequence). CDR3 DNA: TGTGCCAGTAGTATACCGACAGCCGGTGGGTCCTACGAGCAGTACTTC. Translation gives CASSIPTAGGSYEQYF.

The CDR3 protein is CALGGVEQYF. CDR3 DNA: TGTGCCCTGGGCGGGGTCGAGCAGTACTTC. The chain combines TRBV30 with TRBJ2-7, with a tentative D call TRBD2 (6 bases). Germline V gene sequence: CDR1 GTSNPN, CDR2 SVGIG (reference sequence). V was shortened by 8 bases and J by 6 bases, with 11 bases between the two germline ends. This CDR3 is 10 amino acids long. The full variable domain, in which reference TRBV30 and TRBJ2-7 provide the parts outside the CDR3, is SQTIHQWPATLVQPVGSPLSLECTVEGTSNPNLYWYRQAAGRGLQLLFYSVGIGQISSEVPQNLSASRPQDRQFILSSKKLLLSDSGFYLCALGGVEQYFGPGTRLTVT.

CDR3 nucleotides: TGTGCCAGCCACAGGGGGGACTACGAGCAGTACTTC. Translated, it gives CASHRGDYEQYF. The gene calls are TRBV11-2 and TRBJ2-7; 8 nucleotides agree with TRBD1. Germline V gene sequence: CDR1 SGHAT, CDR2 FQNNGV. The junction had 3 bases not matched to a gene; V was cut back by 8 bases and J by 3 bases. This CDR3 spans 12 amino acids.

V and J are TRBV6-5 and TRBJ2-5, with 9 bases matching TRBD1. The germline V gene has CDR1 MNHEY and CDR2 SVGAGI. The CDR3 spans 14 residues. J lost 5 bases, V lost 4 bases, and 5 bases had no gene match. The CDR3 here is CASSSRDRVETQYF. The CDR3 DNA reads TGTGCCAGCAGTTCCCGGGACAGGGTCGAGACCCAGTACTTC.

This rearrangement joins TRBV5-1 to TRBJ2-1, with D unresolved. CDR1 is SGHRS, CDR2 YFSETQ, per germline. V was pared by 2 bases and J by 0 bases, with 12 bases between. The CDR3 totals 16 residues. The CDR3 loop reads CASSLEGRSSYNEQFF. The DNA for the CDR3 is TGCGCCAGCAGCTTAGAAGGACGGAGCTCCTACAATGAGCAGTTCTTC.

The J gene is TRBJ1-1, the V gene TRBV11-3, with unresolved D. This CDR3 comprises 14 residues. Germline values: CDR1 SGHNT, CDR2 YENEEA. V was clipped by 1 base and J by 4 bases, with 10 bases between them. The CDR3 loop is CASSLGPLATEAFF. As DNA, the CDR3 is TGTGCCAGCAGCTTAGGCCCGTTAGCCACTGAAGCTTTCTTT.

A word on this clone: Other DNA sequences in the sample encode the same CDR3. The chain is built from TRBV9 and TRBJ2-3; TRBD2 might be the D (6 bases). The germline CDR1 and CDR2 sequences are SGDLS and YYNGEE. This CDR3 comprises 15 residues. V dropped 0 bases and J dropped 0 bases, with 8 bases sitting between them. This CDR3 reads CASSVAGTSTDTQYF. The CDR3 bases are TGTGCCAGCAGCGTAGCTGGGACTAGCACAGATACGCAGTATTTT. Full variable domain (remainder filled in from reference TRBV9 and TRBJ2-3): DSGVTQTPKHLITATGQRVTLRCSPRSGDLSVYWYQQSLDQGLQFLIQYYNGEERAKGNILERFSAQQFPDLHSELNLSSLELGDSALYFCASSVAGTSTDTQYFGPGTRLTVL.

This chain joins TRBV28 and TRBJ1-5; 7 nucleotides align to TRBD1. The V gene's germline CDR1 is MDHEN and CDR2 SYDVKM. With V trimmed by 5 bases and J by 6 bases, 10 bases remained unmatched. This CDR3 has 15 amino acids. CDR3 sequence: CASSLTRGGFQPQHF. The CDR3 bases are TGTGCCAGCAGTCTTACCAGGGGGGGCTTTCAGCCCCAGCATTTT.

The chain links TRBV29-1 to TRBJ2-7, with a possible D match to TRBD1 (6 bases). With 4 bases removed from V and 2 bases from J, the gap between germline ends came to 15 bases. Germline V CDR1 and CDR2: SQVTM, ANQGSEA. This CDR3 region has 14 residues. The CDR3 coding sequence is TGCAGCGTTGCAGGGGAAAATCCCACCTACGAGCAGTACTTC. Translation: CSVAGENPTYEQYF.

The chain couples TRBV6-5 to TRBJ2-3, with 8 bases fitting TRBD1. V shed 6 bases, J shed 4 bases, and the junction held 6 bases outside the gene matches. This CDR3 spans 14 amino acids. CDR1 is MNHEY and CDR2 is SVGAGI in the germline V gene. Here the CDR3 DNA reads TGTGCCAGCAGAAACCAGGACAGGGCAGATACGCAGTATTTT. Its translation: CASRNQDRADTQYF.

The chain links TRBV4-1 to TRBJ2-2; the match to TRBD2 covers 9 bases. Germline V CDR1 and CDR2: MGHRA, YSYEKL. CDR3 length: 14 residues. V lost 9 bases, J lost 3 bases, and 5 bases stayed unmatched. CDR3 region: CASRLADYTGELFF. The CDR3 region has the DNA TGCGCCAGTAGACTAGCGGACTACACCGGGGAGCTGTTTTTT.

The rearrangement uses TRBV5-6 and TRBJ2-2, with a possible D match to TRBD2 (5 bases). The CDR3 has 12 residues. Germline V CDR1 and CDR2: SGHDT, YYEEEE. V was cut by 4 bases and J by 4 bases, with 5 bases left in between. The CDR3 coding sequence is TGTGCCAGCAGCCGGGGCACCGGGGAGCTGTTTTTT. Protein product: CASSRGTGELFF.

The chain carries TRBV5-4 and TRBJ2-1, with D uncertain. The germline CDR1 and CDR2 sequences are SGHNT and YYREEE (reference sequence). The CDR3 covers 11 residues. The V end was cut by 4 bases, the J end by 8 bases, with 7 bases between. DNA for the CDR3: TGTGCCAGCAGCGCTCTGGATGAGCAGTTCTTC. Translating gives CASSALDEQFF.

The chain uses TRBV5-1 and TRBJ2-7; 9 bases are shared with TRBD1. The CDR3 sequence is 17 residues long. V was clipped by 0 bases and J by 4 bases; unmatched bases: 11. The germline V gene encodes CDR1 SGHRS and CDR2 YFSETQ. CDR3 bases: TGCGCCAGCAGCTTGGGTCTACATGGGGACAGGGCGTACGAGCAGTACTTC. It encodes CASSLGLHGDRAYEQYF.

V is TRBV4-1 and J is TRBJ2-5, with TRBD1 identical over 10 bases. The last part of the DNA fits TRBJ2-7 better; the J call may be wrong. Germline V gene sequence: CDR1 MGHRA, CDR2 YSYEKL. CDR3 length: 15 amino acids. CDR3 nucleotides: TGCGCCAGCAGCCGCGGACAGGGGGTTCCCTACGAGCAGTACTTC. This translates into CASSRGQGVPYEQYF.

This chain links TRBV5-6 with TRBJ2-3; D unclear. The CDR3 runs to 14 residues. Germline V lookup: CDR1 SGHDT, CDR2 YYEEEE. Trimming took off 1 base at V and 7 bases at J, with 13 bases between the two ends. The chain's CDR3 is CASSLRLRGHTQYF. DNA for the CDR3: TGTGCCAGCAGCTTGAGGCTTCGCGGCCATACGCAGTATTTT. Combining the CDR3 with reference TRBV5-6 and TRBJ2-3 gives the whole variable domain DAGVTQSPTHLIKTRGQQVTLRCSPKSGHDTVSWYQQALGQGPQFIFQYYEEEERQRGNFPDRFSGHQFPNYSSELNVNALLLGDSALYLCASSLRLRGHTQYFGPGTRLTVL.

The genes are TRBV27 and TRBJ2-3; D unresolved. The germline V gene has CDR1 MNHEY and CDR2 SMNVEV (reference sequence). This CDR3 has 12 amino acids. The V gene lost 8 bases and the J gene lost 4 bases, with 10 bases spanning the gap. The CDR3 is CASYARPDTQYF. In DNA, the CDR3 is TGTGCCAGCTATGCTAGGCCAGATACGCAGTATTTT.